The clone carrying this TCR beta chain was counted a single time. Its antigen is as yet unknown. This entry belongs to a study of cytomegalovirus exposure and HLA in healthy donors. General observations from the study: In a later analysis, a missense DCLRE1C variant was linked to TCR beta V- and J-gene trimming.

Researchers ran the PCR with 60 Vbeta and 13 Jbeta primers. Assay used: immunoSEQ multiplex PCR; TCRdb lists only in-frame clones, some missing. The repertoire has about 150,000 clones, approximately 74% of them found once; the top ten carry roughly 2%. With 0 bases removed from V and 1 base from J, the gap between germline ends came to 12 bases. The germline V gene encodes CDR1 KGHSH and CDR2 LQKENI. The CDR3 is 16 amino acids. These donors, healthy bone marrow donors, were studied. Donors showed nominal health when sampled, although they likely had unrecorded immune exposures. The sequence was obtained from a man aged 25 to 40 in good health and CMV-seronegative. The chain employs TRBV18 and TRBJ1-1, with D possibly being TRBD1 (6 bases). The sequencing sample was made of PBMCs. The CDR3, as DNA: TGTGCCAGCTCACCACCGGGACACCAACCGAACACTGAAGCTTTCTTT. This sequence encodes CASSPPGHQPNTEAFF.